These 6 T cell receptor beta chains came from one sample sequenced in a study of vaccination and CD4 T cells after COVID-19. Cultured CD4+ T cell DNA underwent sequencing with the Oncomine TCR Beta short-read assay. TCRdb ran MiXCR on the PCR reads and lists one entry per CDR3 protein. The sample includes around 16,000 distinct CDR3 sequences, around 47% of them seen just once. Sample time point: late sampling 161 to 241 days after vaccination in a few convalescent patients. Treatment here: approximately 11-day PBMC culture with coronavirus spike peptide pools or control peptides (ViraFEST assay). These TCRs are of unknown antigen specificity. The input for sequencing was CD4+ T cells from blood, cultured in vitro, taken about 7 months after SARS-CoV-2 vaccination. All receptors come from a human donor who had recovered from COVID-19.

The rearrangement uses TRBV29-1 and TRBJ1-1; 9 positions match TRBD1. Germline assignment: CDR1 SQVTM and CDR2 ANQGSEA. CDR3 length equals 15 residues. J lost 0 bases, V lost 7 bases, and 9 bases had no gene match. CDR3 protein: CSAGTGWGMNTEAFF. As DNA, the CDR3 is TGCAGCGCCGGGACAGGGTGGGGGATGAACACTGAAGCTTTCTTT.

The chain combines TRBV20-1 with TRBJ2-3; TRBD2 matches at 10 bases. The germline gives CDR1 DFQATT, CDR2 SNEGSKA (reference sequence). Trimming at V came to 3 bases and at J to 4 bases, leaving 1 base not matched to a gene. This CDR3 has 13 residues. This CDR3 reads CSASLAGADTQYF. CDR3 DNA sequence: TGCAGTGCTAGCCTAGCGGGGGCAGATACGCAGTATTTT.

This clonotype showed up just a few times. The J gene is TRBJ2-3, the V gene TRBV28; TRBD1 or TRBD2 may be the D gene (5 bases each). Germline lookup yields CDR1 MDHEN and CDR2 SYDVKM. V shed 7 bases and J shed 2 bases, with 16 bases lying between them. The CDR3 has 15 amino acids. This CDR3 reads CASKRDRNPTDTQYF. CDR3 bases: TGTGCCAGCAAAAGGGACCGAAACCCCACAGATACGCAGTATTTT.

This clonotype has more than one count but fewer than ten. The chain has TRBV7-2 and TRBJ2-7, with D tentatively TRBD1 (6 bases). CDR3 size: 13 residues. Trimming removed 2 bases at V and 5 bases at J, with 10 bases between. Looked up from germline, CDR1 is SGHTA and CDR2 is FQGNSA. The CDR3 region is CASSLRGGDEQYF. CDR3 DNA: TGTGCCAGCAGCTTACGAGGGGGTGACGAGCAGTACTTC.

The chain is built from TRBV7-9 and TRBJ2-1; no definite D call. The ends were cut back, 3 bases at V and 10 bases at J, with 10 bases in the middle. The CDR3 has 12 residues. Germline V lookup: CDR1 SEHNR, CDR2 FQNEAQ (reference sequence). CDR3 sequence: CASSFRRQEQFF. The CDR3 coding sequence is TGTGCCAGCAGCTTTCGACGCCAAGAGCAGTTCTTC.

The chain recombines TRBV6-2 or TRBV6-3 with TRBJ2-3; D is ambiguous. Germline V gene sequence: CDR1 MNHEY, CDR2 SVGEGT. V was shortened by 6 bases and J by 3 bases, with 4 bases between the two germline ends. This CDR3 comprises 11 residues. CDR3 residues: CASRNTDTQYF. The CDR3, as DNA: TGTGCCAGCAGGAATACAGATACGCAGTATTTT.